The entry that follows covers one T cell receptor (beta chain) sequence. The germline gene is not matched at one end of the junction; a read error may be the cause. The CDR3 is 16 residues long. Germline values: CDR1 SQVTM, CDR2 ANQGSEA. This sample is part of a study of CD8+ T cells in alopecia areata. Treatment here: oral pan-JAK inhibitor, 5-10 mg twice daily. cDNA prepared by RNA extraction and subsequent reverse transcription served as the template for sequencing. Libraries were prepared by immunoSEQ multiplex PCR; TCRdb keeps only in-frame clonotypes and omits some of them. The sample has some 120,000 clones, approximately 60% seen once.

The genes are TRBV29-1 and TRBJ2-3; D is tentatively TRBD1 or TRBD2 (5 bases each). The sample consisted of CD4+ T cells sorted from blood, taken at week 4, from a patient treated with tofacitinib. This TCR was recovered from a human donor with alopecia areata. The CDR3 sequence is CSVEDPGRRGTDAQYF. The CDR3 coding sequence is TGCAGCGTTGAAGATCCCGGAAGACGGGGCACAGATGCGCAGTATTTT.